This T cell receptor (beta chain) emerged from a study of blood T cell repertoires in COVID-19. V shed 0 bases and J shed 9 bases, with 16 bases lying between them. Germline-derived CDR1 and CDR2 are SGHDT and YYEEEE. This CDR3 region has 15 residues. This clone was seen only once. The protocol was immunoSEQ multiplex PCR, while the TCRdb copy is restricted to in-frame clones and leaves out a portion. The data contain under 15,000 clones, approximately 73% of them singletons. The material sequenced was peripheral blood. This chain uses TRBV5-6 with TRBJ1-5; maybe TRBD1 (5 bases). The TCR originated in a human donor in a cohort sampled during active COVID-19. The CDR3 region is CASSLATDLRGPQHF. CDR3 nucleotides: TGTGCCAGCAGCTTGGCGACAGACCTTAGGGGGCCCCAGCATTTT.